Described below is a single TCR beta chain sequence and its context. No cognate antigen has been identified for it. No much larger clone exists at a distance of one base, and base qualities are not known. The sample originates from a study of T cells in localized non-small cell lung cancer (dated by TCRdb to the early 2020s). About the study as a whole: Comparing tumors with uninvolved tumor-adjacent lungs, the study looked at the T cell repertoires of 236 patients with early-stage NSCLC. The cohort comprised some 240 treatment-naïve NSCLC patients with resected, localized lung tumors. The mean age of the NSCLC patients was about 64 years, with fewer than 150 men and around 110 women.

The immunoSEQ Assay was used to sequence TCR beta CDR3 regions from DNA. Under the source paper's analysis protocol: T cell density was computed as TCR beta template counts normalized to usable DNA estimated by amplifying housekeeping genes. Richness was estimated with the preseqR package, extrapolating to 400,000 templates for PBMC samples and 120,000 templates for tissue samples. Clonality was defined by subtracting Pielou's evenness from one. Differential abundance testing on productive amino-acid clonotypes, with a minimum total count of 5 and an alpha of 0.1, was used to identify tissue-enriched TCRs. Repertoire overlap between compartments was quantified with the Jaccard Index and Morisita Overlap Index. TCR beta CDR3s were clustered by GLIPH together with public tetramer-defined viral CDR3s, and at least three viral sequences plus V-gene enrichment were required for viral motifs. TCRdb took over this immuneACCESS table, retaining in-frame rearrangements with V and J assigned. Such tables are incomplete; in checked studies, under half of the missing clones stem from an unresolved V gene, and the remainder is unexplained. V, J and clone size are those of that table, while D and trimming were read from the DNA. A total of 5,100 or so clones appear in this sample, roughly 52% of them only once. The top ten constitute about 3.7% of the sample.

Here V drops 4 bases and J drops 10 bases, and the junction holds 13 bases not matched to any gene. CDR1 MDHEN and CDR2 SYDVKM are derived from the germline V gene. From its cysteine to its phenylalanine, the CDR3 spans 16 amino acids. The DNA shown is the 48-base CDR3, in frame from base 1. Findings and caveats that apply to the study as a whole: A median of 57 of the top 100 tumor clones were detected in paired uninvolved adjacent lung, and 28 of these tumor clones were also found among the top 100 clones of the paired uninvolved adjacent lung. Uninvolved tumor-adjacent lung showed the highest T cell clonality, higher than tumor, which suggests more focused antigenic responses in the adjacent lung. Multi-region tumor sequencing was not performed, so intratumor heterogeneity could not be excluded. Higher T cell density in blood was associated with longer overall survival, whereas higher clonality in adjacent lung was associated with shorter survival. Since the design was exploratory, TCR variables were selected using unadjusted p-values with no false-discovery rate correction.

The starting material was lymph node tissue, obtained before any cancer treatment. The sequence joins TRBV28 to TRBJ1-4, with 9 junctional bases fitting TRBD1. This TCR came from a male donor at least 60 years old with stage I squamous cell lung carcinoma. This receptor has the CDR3 CASSSYLTGGLGKLFF. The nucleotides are TGTGCCAGCAGTTCCTATCTTACAGGGGGCTTAGGAAAACTGTTTTTT. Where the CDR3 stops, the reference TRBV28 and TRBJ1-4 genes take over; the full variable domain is DVKVTQSSRYLVKRTGEKVFLECVQDMDHENMFWYRQDPGLGLRLIYFSYDVKMKEKGDIPEGYSVSREKKERFSLILESASTNQTSMYLCASSSYLTGGLGKLFFGSGTQLSVL.